The next 22 T cell receptor beta chains were all read from a single sample in a study of long-term antiretroviral therapy in people with HIV. At the survey level, the v3.0 immunoSEQ assay was run. Libraries were prepared by immunoSEQ multiplex PCR; TCRdb keeps only in-frame clonotypes and omits some of them. The sample includes some 11,000 clones, 75% to 85% of them seen just once. Sequenced material: unsorted PBMCs, taken 3.4 years after starting antiretroviral therapy. The receptors originated from a man between 35 and 55 years old with HIV.

This clone was counted a single time. V and J are TRBV25-1 and TRBJ1-1, with D tentatively TRBD1 (5 bases). The CDR3 contains 13 residues. Germline V gene sequence: CDR1 MGHDK, CDR2 SYGVNS. Trimming took 7 bases from V and 5 from J, leaving 14 bases between them. The CDR3 DNA reads TGTGCCAGCACCGCGAGGGGCTCGACTGAAGCTTTCTTT. Its translation is CASTARGSTEAFF.

This clone was observed a handful of times. The chain employs TRBV7-9 and TRBJ2-7; 7 bases align to TRBD1. Germline trimming cut 5 bases from V and 1 base from J; bases unmatched to any gene: 8. The length of the CDR3 is 15 residues. In germline, CDR1 is SEHNR, CDR2 FQNEAQ (reference sequence). As DNA, the CDR3 is TGTGCCAGCAGCCCGAAGGACAGGAATTCCTACGAGCAGTACTTC. It translates to CASSPKDRNSYEQYF.

The chain employs TRBV11-1 and TRBJ2-5, with TRBD1 matching over 9 bases. Germline V CDR1 and CDR2: SGHAT, FQDESV (reference sequence). V was pared by 5 bases and J by 3 bases, with 10 bases of the junction left unmatched. This CDR3 is 16 amino acids long. The CDR3 spells CASSRGQGGIKETQYF. The CDR3 DNA reads TGTGCCAGCAGCCGGGGACAGGGTGGAATAAAAGAGACCCAGTACTTC. The whole variable domain, remainder taken from reference TRBV11-1 and TRBJ2-5, is EAEVAQSPRYKITEKSQAVAFWCDPISGHATLYWYRQILGQGPELLVQFQDESVVDDSQLPKDRFSAERLKGVDSTLKIQPAELGDSAMYLCASSRGQGGIKETQYFGPGTRLLVL.

This clone was recorded a few times. V is TRBV2 and J is TRBJ2-2; 10 positions match TRBD2. CDR3 length: 18 residues. Looked up from germline, CDR1 is SNHLY and CDR2 is FYNNEI. Trimming took 3 bases from V and 2 from J; bases not matched to a gene: 9. In DNA, the CDR3 is TGTGCCAGCAGTGATCCGAGGGCTAGCGGGAGTAACACCGGGGAGCTGTTTTTT. This encodes CASSDPRASGSNTGELFF.

The rearrangement links TRBV29-1 to TRBJ2-7, with 7 bases identical to TRBD1. This CDR3 has 12 amino acids. Germline V gene lookup returns CDR1 SQVTM and CDR2 ANQGSEA. With 5 bases clipped from V and 3 bases from J, the junction kept 4 bases outside the gene matches. The CDR3 here is CSVSTGVYEQYF. The CDR3, as DNA: TGCAGCGTTTCTACAGGGGTCTACGAGCAGTACTTC.

This clone was observed a handful of times. This chain joins TRBV25-1 and TRBJ2-7; D gene uncertain. The CDR3 totals 13 residues. Trimming removed 1 base at V and 2 bases at J, with 6 bases between. The germline V gene has CDR1 MGHDK and CDR2 SYGVNS. CDR3 sequence: CASSESATYEQYF. CDR3 nucleotide sequence: TGTGCCAGCAGTGAATCGGCAACCTACGAGCAGTACTTC.

This chain connects TRBV4-3 to TRBJ1-1; D is unclear. V was cut by 6 bases and J by 2 bases, with 10 bases left in between. The CDR3 is 13 amino acids. CDR1 and CDR2 (germline): LGHNA, YSLEER. CDR3 loop: CASRAGSNTEAFF. CDR3 coding DNA: TGCGCCAGCAGGGCAGGTAGTAACACTGAAGCTTTCTTT.

This clone was found a few times. V gene TRBV9 combines with J gene TRBJ1-1; possible D gene TRBD1, 5 bases. This CDR3 region has 14 residues. CDR1 and CDR2 from the germline V gene are SGDLS and YYNGEE. V was cut by 2 bases and J by 9 bases, with 17 bases left in between. The CDR3 bases are TGTGCCAGCAGCGTTACGACGGACATCCCCAAAGCTTTCTTT. It yields the protein CASSVTTDIPKAFF. The variable domain in full, with the rest retrieved from reference TRBV9 and TRBJ1-1, is DSGVTQTPKHLITATGQRVTLRCSPRSGDLSVYWYQQSLDQGLQFLIQYYNGEERAKGNILERFSAQQFPDLHSELNLSSLELGDSALYFCASSVTTDIPKAFFGQGTRLTVV.

This chain connects TRBV18 to TRBJ1-2; D gene ambiguous. CDR1 is KGHSH and CDR2 is LQKENI in the germline V gene. The CDR3 extends over 13 amino acids. V lost 6 bases to trimming and J lost 4 bases, with 12 bases between them. The CDR3 region is CASSQTDSYGYTF. The DNA of the CDR3 is TGTGCCAGCTCCCAGACGGACTCCTATGGCTACACCTTC.

The rearrangement links TRBV25-1 to TRBJ2-7, with D maybe TRBD2 (5 bases). The V end was cut by 1 base, the J end by 3 bases, with 16 bases between. The CDR3 runs 16 residues. CDR1 MGHDK and CDR2 SYGVNS come from the germline V gene. CDR3 bases: TGTGCCAGCAGTGAATCGGGTCGGGGTGGTGGCTACGAGCAGTACTTC. Its protein product is CASSESGRGGGYEQYF.

The chain couples TRBV7-9 to TRBJ2-7; TRBD1 matches at 7 bases. Germline CDR1 SEHNR, CDR2 FQNEAQ (reference sequence). CDR3 size: 14 residues. V was clipped by 6 bases and J by 3 bases; unmatched bases: 8. The CDR3 DNA reads TGTGCCAGCAGAAAAGTGGGACAGCACTACGAGCAGTACTTC. It codes for CASRKVGQHYEQYF. Filled out from reference TRBV7-9 and TRBJ2-7, the complete variable domain reads DTGVSQNPRHKITKRGQNVTFRCDPISEHNRLYWYRQTLGQGPEFLTYFQNEAQLEKSRLLSDRFSAERPKGSFSTLEIQRTEQGDSAMYLCASRKVGQHYEQYFGPGTRLTVT.

The chain has TRBV5-1 and TRBJ2-4, with unresolved D. The CDR3 runs to 17 residues. Trimming pared 0 bases from V and 0 bases from J, leaving 13 bases between. Germline V lookup: CDR1 SGHRS, CDR2 YFSETQ. The CDR3 DNA reads as TGCGCCAGCAGCTTGGACAAGGGTGCTTTAGCCAAAAACATTCAGTACTTC. Translating it yields CASSLDKGALAKNIQYF.

This chain links TRBV5-1 with TRBJ2-1, with no clear D. Per germline, CDR1 SGHRS and CDR2 YFSETQ. CDR3 length equals 14 residues. V was trimmed by 4 bases and J by 6 bases, leaving 14 bases between them. This CDR3 reads CASSIGSAVNEQFF. In DNA form, the CDR3 reads TGCGCCAGCAGCATAGGCTCTGCAGTCAATGAGCAGTTCTTC.

The rearrangement joins TRBV4-1 to TRBJ2-1; the D is unclear. Trimming pared 4 bases from V and 5 bases from J, leaving 21 bases between. The CDR3 consists of 17 residues. From germline, CDR1 is MGHRA and CDR2 YSYEKL. The CDR3, as DNA: TGCGCCAGCAGCCGAGTATACGAAGCGAGACGGAACAATGAGCAGTTCTTC. It translates to CASSRVYEARRNNEQFF.

This clone was counted only a few times. The chain is built from TRBV28 and TRBJ2-2; D remains unclear. Trimming took off 6 bases at V and 6 bases at J, with 11 bases between the two ends. Germline-derived CDR1 and CDR2 are MDHEN and SYDVKM. This CDR3 is built from 13 residues. The CDR3 protein is CASSPTRSGELFF. The DNA for the CDR3 is TGTGCCAGCAGCCCTACCCGGTCCGGGGAGCTGTTTTTT.

Sample share makes this clone large. V usage is TRBV28 and J usage is TRBJ2-3, with a possible D match to TRBD2 (6 bases). This CDR3 spans 14 amino acids. V lost 4 bases, J lost 8 bases, and 16 bases lay in between. In germline, CDR1 is MDHEN, CDR2 SYDVKM. The DNA of the CDR3 is TGTGCCAGCAGTTCCCTGGAGGGCACGGCTACGCAGTATTTT. This encodes CASSSLEGTATQYF.

The genes are TRBV5-5 and TRBJ2-7; D may be TRBD1 (6 bases). Trimming left V 7 bases short and J 6 bases short, with 14 bases between. Looked up from germline, CDR1 is SGHKS and CDR2 is YYEKEE (reference sequence). This CDR3 comprises 12 residues. CDR3 protein: CASAQGPREQYF. CDR3 DNA sequence: TGTGCCAGCGCACAGGGACCGCGCGAGCAGTACTTC.

The rearrangement uses TRBV7-6 and TRBJ2-1; 7 positions match TRBD2. Germline CDR1 reads SGHVS; CDR2 reads FNYEAQ. CDR3 length: 14 residues. Trimming removed 3 bases from V and 8 bases from J; junction bases left unmatched: 7. The CDR3 reads CASSFSETSYEQFF. As DNA, the CDR3 is TGTGCCAGCAGCTTTTCGGAGACTAGCTATGAGCAGTTCTTC.

The genes are TRBV11-2 and TRBJ2-5; no reliable D call. Germline V gene sequence: CDR1 SGHAT, CDR2 FQNNGV. V was pared by 1 base and J by 4 bases, with 4 bases between. The CDR3 is 12 amino acids. As DNA, the CDR3 is TGTGCCAGCAGCTTAGCGGGAGAGACCCAGTACTTC. Translated, it gives CASSLAGETQYF.

V and J are TRBV4-2 and TRBJ2-7; D is undetermined. The germline gives CDR1 LGHNA, CDR2 YNFKEQ. Trimming left V 1 base short and J 4 bases short, with 5 bases between. The CDR3 has 12 amino acids. CDR3: CASSQGEYEQYF. Here the CDR3 DNA reads TGTGCCAGCAGCCAAGGAGAGTACGAGCAGTACTTC.

This chain uses TRBV28 with TRBJ1-1; perhaps TRBD1 as D (6 bases). V was pared by 3 bases and J by 0 bases, with 14 bases between. The CDR3 has 16 amino acids. Germline V gives CDR1 MDHEN, CDR2 SYDVKM. The CDR3 bases are TGTGCCAGCAGTTTTATCCCCGGACAGTTGAACACTGAAGCTTTCTTT. Translating gives CASSFIPGQLNTEAFF.

This clone has a handful of counts. The chain links TRBV4-3 to TRBJ1-1; 8 bases fit TRBD1. The CDR3 runs 16 residues. V trimming: 0 bases; J trimming: 6 bases; junction bases outside the gene matches: 9. Germline CDR1 and CDR2: LGHNA and YSLEER. The CDR3 DNA reads TGCGCCAGCAGCCAAGAGCGGGGACAGGTGGCCGCTGAAGCTTTCTTT. This gives the protein CASSQERGQVAAEAFF.